A selection of T cell receptor beta chains follows, all from one sample in a study of blood T cells in healthy people across ages. MiXCR was run by TCRdb on the 5' RACE reads, yielding one entry per CDR3 protein. The repertoire has approximately 800,000 distinct CDR3 sequences, 20% to 25% of them found once; the top ten carry approximately 4%. The same sample was also used in a study of T cells of mothers and their children.

Sequencing was done on a sample of blood. Receptors originate from a boy aged 10-17 years in good health. CDR3s include the opening cysteine and the closing phenylalanine or tryptophan. The D gene is left open where the match is weak. The size of a clone is reported for some rows only, either as once, few or many, or as a class for expanded clones.

J	size	V	D	CDR3	DNA
TRBJ2-1	-	TRBV4-3	-	CASSQGVGFYNEQFF	TGCGCCAGCAGCCAAGGGGTAGGCTTTTACAATGAGCAGTTCTTC
TRBJ2-5	-	TRBV29-1	-	CSVVIQETQYF	TGCAGCGTTGTGATCCAAGAGACCCAGTACTTC
TRBJ1-1	few	TRBV6-1	-	CASSSSTGEAFF	TGTGCCAGCAGTTCTAGTACAGGTGAAGCTTTCTTT
TRBJ2-1	-	TRBV6-5	-	CASSYIGDTQFF	TGTGCCAGCAGTTACATCGGGGACACGCAGTTCTTC
TRBJ2-7	-	TRBV30	-	CAWSGTYEQYF	TGTGCCTGGAGTGGGACCTACGAGCAGTACTTC
TRBJ1-1	few	TRBV20-1	-	CSARDSTEAFF	TGCAGTGCTAGAGACAGCACTGAAGCTTTCTTT
TRBJ2-3	-	TRBV7-6	-	CASSLGDWSTDTQYF	TGTGCCAGCAGCTTGGGGGACTGGAGCACAGATACGCAGTATTTT
TRBJ1-5	-	TRBV6-2/TRBV6-3	TRBD1	CASTGTGEWPQHF	TGTGCCAGCACCGGGACAGGGGAATGGCCCCAGCATTTT
TRBJ1-5	-	TRBV7-9	-	CAGSLIGQPQHF	TGTGCCGGCAGCTTGATTGGTCAGCCCCAGCATTTT
TRBJ2-7	-	TRBV18	TRBD2	CASSPTSGSSEQYF	TGTGCCAGCTCACCGACTAGCGGGAGCAGCGAGCAGTACTTC
TRBJ2-7	few	TRBV2	-	CASSGRTDKMTYEQYF	TGTGCCAGCAGTGGAAGGACAGATAAAATGACCTACGAGCAGTACTTC
TRBJ1-4	few	TRBV9	-	CASSITGFANEKLFF	TGTGCCAGCAGCATAACAGGGTTCGCTAATGAAAAACTGTTTTTT
TRBJ2-1	-	TRBV29-1	TRBD1	CSTNRDSLYNEQFF	TGCAGCACTAACCGGGACAGTCTCTACAATGAGCAGTTCTTC
TRBJ2-1	few	TRBV4-3	-	CASSQDRQAYNEQFF	TGCGCCAGCAGCCAAGATAGGCAGGCTTACAATGAGCAGTTCTTC
TRBJ1-4	-	TRBV4-3	TRBD1	CASSQDRFRGDEKLFF	TGCGCCAGCAGCCAAGATCGCTTCAGGGGGGATGAAAAACTGTTTTTT
TRBJ2-5	-	TRBV19	-	CASSDTAQETQYF	TGTGCCAGTAGTGATACAGCTCAAGAGACCCAGTACTTC
TRBJ2-1	-	TRBV5-1	TRBD1	CASSVTGNTLDEQFF	TGCGCCAGCAGCGTGACAGGGAACACTTTAGATGAGCAGTTCTTC